Each of the 27 T cell receptor beta chains below was sequenced from the same sample in a study of blood T cell repertoires in COVID-19. Produced via immunoSEQ multiplex PCR; TCRdb's table is partial and in-frame only. The table lists approximately 250,000 clones, roughly 85% of them singletons. Input material: peripheral blood. The receptors come from a man aged 50 or older with COVID-19, enrolled during active disease.

CDR3 DNA sequence: TGTGCCAGCGGGGCCAGGGTTGGTACCGGGGAGCTGTTTTTT. Translation: CASGARVGTGELFF. This chain connects TRBV2 to TRBJ2-2, with a possible D match to TRBD1 (5 bases). Between the trimmed V and J ends, which lost 8 bases and 5 bases, there was a span of 15 bases. The CDR3 extends over 14 amino acids. Germline V gene sequence: CDR1 SNHLY, CDR2 FYNNEI.

The chain links TRBV18 to TRBJ1-3, with TRBD1 identical over 8 bases. This CDR3 spans 16 amino acids. The V segment lost 1 base and the J segment 0 bases; nucleotides outside the gene matches: 2. Looked up from germline, CDR1 is KGHSH and CDR2 is LQKENI. DNA for the CDR3: TGTGCCAGCTCACCACGGACAGGGACCTCTGGAAACACCATATATTTT. Translated: CASSPRTGTSGNTIYF.

This sequence joins TRBV7-2 and TRBJ2-7; 8 positions match TRBD1. This CDR3 has 16 residues. Germline CDR1 and CDR2: SGHTA and FQGNSA. The trim removed 4 bases at V and 5 bases at J, leaving 13 bases unmatched. CDR3 amino acids: CASSSQSGQGIHEQYF. As DNA, the CDR3 is TGTGCCAGCAGCTCTCAATCCGGACAGGGTATACACGAGCAGTACTTC.

The V and J genes are TRBV6-2 or TRBV6-3 and TRBJ2-7; 8 nucleotides agree with TRBD1. The junction had 1 base not matched to a gene; V was cut back by 2 bases and J by 4 bases. Germline CDR1 is MNHEY and CDR2 is SVGEGT. There are 13 residues in the CDR3. The CDR3 spells CASSYTGGYEQYF. CDR3 bases: TGTGCCAGCAGTTACACAGGGGGTTACGAGCAGTACTTC.

A remark on this clone: One junction end does not reproduce the germline sequence, and a read error may be involved. The V call is TRBV6-5, the J call TRBJ1-3; TRBD1 matches 7 bases. The CDR3 loop spans 13 amino acids. CDR1 and CDR2 from the germline V gene are MNHEY and SVGAGI. DNA for the CDR3: TGTGCCAGCAGTACCTCTCAATCCGACAGGGTAAATTTT. This sequence encodes CASSTSQSDRVNF.

The chain has TRBV5-5 and TRBJ1-5; 10 bases agree with TRBD1. CDR1 is SGHKS, CDR2 YYEKEE, per germline (reference sequence). With V trimmed by 10 bases and J by 5 bases, 9 bases remained unmatched. This CDR3 region has 14 residues. CDR3 DNA sequence: TGTGCCGGACCCGAGGGACAGGGGTATCAGCCCCAGCATTTT. Its protein product is CAGPEGQGYQPQHF. The complete variable domain, with remaining parts taken from reference TRBV5-5 and TRBJ1-5, reads DAGVTQSPTHLIKTRGQQVTLRCSPISGHKSVSWYQQVLGQGPQFIFQYYEKEERGRGNFPDRFSARQFPNYSSELNVNALLLGDSALYLCAGPEGQGYQPQHFGDGTRLSIL.

The genes are TRBV9 and TRBJ2-6, with D maybe TRBD1 (6 bases). The germline V gene encodes CDR1 SGDLS and CDR2 YYNGEE. The ends were cut back, 3 bases at V and 2 bases at J, with 9 bases in the middle. There are 15 residues in the CDR3. CDR3 DNA: TGTGCCAGCAGCGCAGGGGTAACTGGGGCCAACGTCCTGACTTTC. It specifies CASSAGVTGANVLTF.

V and J are TRBV19 and TRBJ1-1; D is ambiguous. Germline CDR1 reads LNHDA; CDR2 reads SQIVND (reference sequence). V was shortened by 2 bases and J by 11 bases, with 18 bases between the two germline ends. The CDR3 spans 14 residues. The CDR3 here is CASSIYVRSGWAFF. The DNA for the CDR3 is TGTGCCAGTAGTATATATGTGCGCTCTGGTTGGGCTTTCTTT.

The genes are TRBV3-1 (or the pseudogene TRBV3-2) and TRBJ2-7; 8 bases fit TRBD1. V dropped 3 bases and J dropped 4; count of bases not matched to a gene: 8. The CDR3 extends over 15 amino acids. Germline CDR1 and CDR2: LGHDT and YNNKEL (reference sequence). As DNA, the CDR3 is TGTGCCAGCAGCCAGGGTCGGACAGGGAGTTACGAGCAGTACTTC. Translated: CASSQGRTGSYEQYF.

The count of this clone is one. The V and J genes are TRBV7-3 and TRBJ2-1; 10 bases fit TRBD2. CDR1 is SGHTA and CDR2 is FQGTGA in the germline V gene. The V gene end was trimmed by 0 bases and the J gene end by 2 bases; junction bases not matched to a gene: 4. The CDR3 runs 17 residues. CDR3 loop: CASSLTPLAGAYNEQFF. CDR3 bases: TGTGCCAGCAGCTTAACGCCTCTAGCGGGGGCCTACAATGAGCAGTTCTTC.

This chain uses TRBV14 with TRBJ2-7, with 8 bases fitting TRBD2. From germline, CDR1 is SGHDN and CDR2 FVKESK. The CDR3 is made up of 15 amino acids. With 4 bases clipped from V and 0 bases from J, the junction kept 5 bases outside the gene matches. This CDR3 reads CASSLSSGPSYEQYF. CDR3 in DNA: TGTGCCAGCAGCCTCTCTAGCGGGCCCTCCTACGAGCAGTACTTC.

The chain recombines TRBV6-2 or TRBV6-3 with TRBJ2-1; the D gene is possibly TRBD2 (6 bases). The length of the CDR3 is 14 residues. V was cut by 5 bases and J by 5 bases, with 13 bases left in between. In germline, CDR1 is MNHEY, CDR2 SVGEGT. CDR3 DNA: TGTGCCAGCAGTCTCCCGGGACTCCACAATGAGCAGTTCTTC. The encoded protein is CASSLPGLHNEQFF.

The genes are TRBV5-1 and TRBJ1-5; TRBD1 agrees at 7 bases. Germline values: CDR1 SGHRS, CDR2 YFSETQ. J gave up 0 bases and V 4 bases, and 4 bases lay outside the gene matches. The CDR3 has 15 amino acids. The CDR3 bases are TGCGCCAGCAGCCCGGGACAGTATAGCAATCAGCCCCAGCATTTT. It translates to CASSPGQYSNQPQHF.

The V and J genes are TRBV6-2 or TRBV6-3 and TRBJ2-7, with D maybe TRBD2 (5 bases). With 6 bases removed from V and 7 bases from J, the gap between germline ends came to 16 bases. CDR1 is MNHEY, CDR2 SVGEGT, per germline. The CDR3 totals 13 residues. CDR3 protein: CASSPSGIREQYF. CDR3 coding DNA: TGTGCCAGCAGCCCCAGCGGAATTAGGGAGCAGTACTTC.

This chain connects TRBV25-1 to TRBJ1-1, with a possible D match to TRBD1 (5 bases). Germline V gene lookup returns CDR1 MGHDK and CDR2 SYGVNS. V was shortened by 5 bases and J by 4 bases, with 11 bases between the two germline ends. The CDR3 length is 13 residues. CDR3 loop: CASSKAGITEAFF. CDR3 DNA: TGTGCCAGCAGTAAGGCAGGGATCACTGAAGCTTTCTTT. Full variable domain (remainder filled in from reference TRBV25-1 and TRBJ1-1): EADIYQTPRYLVIGTGKKITLECSQTMGHDKMYWYQQDPGMELHLIHYSYGVNSTEKGDLSSESTVSRIRTEHFPLTLESARPSHTSQYLCASSKAGITEAFFGQGTRLTVV.

The gene calls are TRBV9 and TRBJ2-3; D perhaps matches TRBD1 (5 bases). CDR1 and CDR2 from the germline V gene are SGDLS and YYNGEE. V dropped 4 bases and J dropped 4 bases, with 10 bases sitting between them. The CDR3 consists of 13 residues. CDR3 nucleotide sequence: TGTGCCAGCAGCCTTAGGGGTGCAGATACGCAGTATTTT. Translation gives CASSLRGADTQYF.

The chain has TRBV6-6 and TRBJ2-1, with TRBD1 matching over 7 bases. There are 13 residues in the CDR3. The ends lost 1 base at V and 10 bases at J; junction bases unmatched: 4. The V gene's germline CDR1 is MNHNY and CDR2 SVGAGI (reference sequence). DNA of the CDR3: TGTGCCAGCAGTTACTTAGGGGGCGGAGAGCAGTTCTTC. This encodes CASSYLGGGEQFF.

The chain combines TRBV7-8 with TRBJ1-1; the match to TRBD1 covers 9 bases. The CDR3 runs 14 residues. Germline trimming cut 4 bases from V and 3 bases from J; bases unmatched to any gene: 3. The germline gives CDR1 SGHVS, CDR2 FQNEAQ. The DNA for the CDR3 is TGTGCCAGCAGCTCAGGACAGGGGCACACTGAAGCTTTCTTT. Its translation is CASSSGQGHTEAFF.

This clone appeared a few times. V is TRBV7-9 and J is TRBJ1-6; TRBD1 aligns across 7 bases. V lost 0 bases to trimming and J lost 10 bases; unmatched junction nucleotides: 6. CDR3 length: 15 amino acids. CDR1 and CDR2 from the germline V gene are SEHNR and FQNEAQ (reference sequence). Written as DNA, the CDR3 is TGTGCCAGCAGCTTAGCAGGGGGCTCAGGCTCACCCCTCCACTTT. This encodes CASSLAGGSGSPLHF.

This clone was detected only once. The chain has TRBV4-1 and TRBJ2-2; 7 bases line up with TRBD1. With V trimmed by 6 bases and J by 0 bases, 4 bases remained unmatched. CDR3 length: 15 amino acids. From germline, CDR1 is MGHRA and CDR2 YSYEKL. CDR3 nucleotide sequence: TGCGCCAGCAGGGCCGGGACAGCGAACACCGGGGAGCTGTTTTTT. Translated: CASRAGTANTGELFF.

The CDR3 DNA follows: TGTGCCAGTAGTATAGGGGGACTAGTGGGCACAGATACGCAGTATTTT. Translated, it gives CASSIGGLVGTDTQYF. The rearrangement uses TRBV19 and TRBJ2-3; TRBD2 aligns across 8 bases. CDR1 is LNHDA, CDR2 SQIVND, per germline (reference sequence). With 1 base clipped from V and 1 base from J, the junction kept 4 bases outside the gene matches. CDR3 length: 16 residues.

This chain connects TRBV9 to TRBJ1-5, with TRBD1 as a possible D gene (5 bases). Trimming left V 3 bases short and J 0 bases short, with 7 bases between. The germline V gene has CDR1 SGDLS and CDR2 YYNGEE. This CDR3 is built from 14 residues. CDR3 DNA sequence: TGTGCCAGCAGCGAGACAGATAGCAATCAGCCCCAGCATTTT. Translated: CASSETDSNQPQHF.

V is TRBV4-3 and J is TRBJ2-2; 8 bases align to TRBD1. Germline V gene data show CDR1 as LGHNA and CDR2 as YSLEER. The CDR3 contains 16 residues. V trimming: 2 bases; J trimming: 5 bases; junction bases outside the gene matches: 7. CDR3 region: CASSQNQGATTGELFF. DNA of the CDR3: TGCGCCAGCAGCCAAAACCAGGGGGCAACGACCGGGGAGCTGTTTTTT.

The chain uses TRBV7-2 and TRBJ2-5, with TRBD2 identical over 13 bases. Germline assignment: CDR1 SGHTA and CDR2 FQGNSA. Germline trimming cut 3 bases from V and 2 bases from J; bases unmatched to any gene: 12. The CDR3 length is 19 residues. This chain's CDR3 is CASSLGLAGYTGLQETQYF. As DNA, the CDR3 is TGTGCCAGCAGCTTGGGACTAGCGGGGTACACGGGGTTACAAGAGACCCAGTACTTC.

The J gene is TRBJ1-2, the V gene TRBV5-4, with 7 bases that match TRBD1. CDR1 and CDR2 (germline): SGHNT, YYREEE (reference sequence). V shed 2 bases, J shed 5 bases, and the junction held 6 bases outside the gene matches. The length of the CDR3 is 14 residues. This CDR3 is CASSLLTGAYGYTF. CDR3 coding DNA: TGTGCCAGCAGCTTACTTACAGGGGCGTATGGCTACACCTTC.

The chain employs TRBV11-3 and TRBJ1-1; 12 nucleotides align to TRBD1. In germline, CDR1 is SGHNT, CDR2 YENEEA. V lost 3 bases to trimming and J lost 1 base; unmatched junction nucleotides: 3. The CDR3 totals 16 residues. In DNA form, the CDR3 reads TGTGCCAGCAGCTTCGGGACAGGGGGCACGAACACTGAAGCTTTCTTT. Protein: CASSFGTGGTNTEAFF.

V is TRBV11-2 and J is TRBJ1-5; no firm D call. The CDR3 sequence is 13 residues long. Germline V CDR1 and CDR2: SGHAT, FQNNGV. V lost 0 bases and J 4 bases, leaving 4 bases between the germline ends. The CDR3 nucleotides are TGTGCCAGCAGCTTAGAATCAAATCAGCCCCAGCATTTT. Encoded protein: CASSLESNQPQHF. Full variable domain (rest looked up from reference TRBV11-2 and TRBJ1-5): EAGVAQSPRYKIIEKRQSVAFWCNPISGHATLYWYQQILGQGPKLLIQFQNNGVVDDSQLPKDRFSAERLKGVDSTLKIQPAKLEDSAVYLCASSLESNQPQHFGDGTRLSIL.